What follows are 29 T cell receptor beta chains derived from one specimen sequenced in a study of T cells after yellow fever vaccination. TCRdb redid the calling of the 5' RACE reads with MiXCR, one entry per CDR3 protein. The sample lists hundreds of thousands of distinct CDR3 sequences; more than 9% were seen once. The sequencing used PBMCs, collected on the day of the yellow fever booster vaccination. Receptor source: a man aged 25-45 years who received the YFV17D yellow fever vaccine.

The V gene is TRBV20-1, the J gene TRBJ2-7; D might be TRBD1 or TRBD2, each matching 5 bases. The CDR3 sequence is 14 residues long. The V end was cut by 2 bases, the J end by 0 bases, with 11 bases between. The germline V gene has CDR1 DFQATT and CDR2 SNEGSKA (reference sequence). The CDR3 region is CSARLSGSSYEQYF. DNA of the CDR3: TGCAGTGCTAGACTGTCAGGGAGCTCCTACGAGCAGTACTTC.

This clonotype was seen repeatedly, ten times or more. This rearrangement joins TRBV29-1 to TRBJ2-3; D perhaps matches TRBD2 (6 bases). Germline CDR1 and CDR2: SQVTM and ANQGSEA. This CDR3 has 12 residues. V was cut by 7 bases and J by 5 bases, with 13 bases left in between. The CDR3 loop is CSADRAGDTQYF. DNA for the CDR3: TGCAGCGCGGACCGAGCGGGAGATACGCAGTATTTT.

In this sample, this clonotype turned up a few times. This chain uses TRBV30 with TRBJ2-7, with D possibly called TRBD1 or TRBD2 (5 bases each). This CDR3 is 13 amino acids long. Trimming cost V 7 bases and J 5 bases, with 18 bases left between them. Germline assignment: CDR1 GTSNPN and CDR2 SVGIG (reference sequence). CDR3 nucleotide sequence: TGTGCCTCTGCACGGGACCCGCCCAACGAGCAGTACTTC. Translation gives CASARDPPNEQYF.

The chain carries TRBV5-5 and TRBJ2-7, with D uncertain. The CDR3 is made up of 14 amino acids. The germline CDR1 and CDR2 sequences are SGHKS and YYEKEE (reference sequence). V was clipped by 4 bases and J by 5 bases, with 16 bases between them. DNA for the CDR3: TGTGCCAGCAGCCACAATCCCCAAAGCCACGAGCAGTACTTC. Translation: CASSHNPQSHEQYF.

The J gene is TRBJ2-7, the V gene TRBV28; 8 bases map to TRBD1. Germline CDR1 and CDR2: MDHEN and SYDVKM. The ends lost 5 bases at V and 4 bases at J; junction bases unmatched: 7. CDR3 length: 14 residues. The CDR3 loop is CASSPLDRVYEQYF. CDR3 coding DNA: TGTGCCAGCAGTCCGCTGGACAGGGTATACGAGCAGTACTTC.

The chain carries TRBV6-7 and TRBJ1-5; D gene unclear. TRBV6-7 qualifies as an ORF whose function is uncertain. Trimming cost V 7 bases and J 10 bases, with 17 bases left between them. The CDR3 loop spans 13 amino acids. CDR3 region: CASIPRRGRPQHF. The CDR3 region has the DNA TGTGCCAGCATCCCCCGCCGGGGTCGACCCCAGCATTTT.

V usage is TRBV29-1 and J usage is TRBJ1-4; no clear D. V was pared by 4 bases and J by 6 bases, with 12 bases between. The CDR3 extends over 13 amino acids. Germline loops: CDR1 SQVTM, CDR2 ANQGSEA. The CDR3 coding sequence is TGCAGCGTTGTCAGCGGATGGGATGAAAAACTGTTTTTT. Residues: CSVVSGWDEKLFF.

CDR3 DNA: TGCGCCAGCACCCTAGCGGAGAGCTCCTACAATGAGCAGTTCTTC. Translation: CASTLAESSYNEQFF. The rearrangement joins TRBV5-1 to TRBJ2-1; TRBD2 agrees at 7 bases. V dropped 6 bases and J dropped 0; count of bases not matched to a gene: 6. The CDR3 covers 15 residues. From germline, CDR1 is SGHRS and CDR2 YFSETQ.

This clonotype is a singleton in its sample. The chain joins TRBV5-1 to TRBJ2-3, with 12 bases identical to TRBD2. The germline CDR1 and CDR2 sequences are SGHRS and YFSETQ. The length of the CDR3 is 17 residues. The V and J ends lost 0 bases and 3 bases, in that order; junction bases with no gene match: 5. The CDR3 region is CASSLGLAGVGTDTQYF. The DNA for the CDR3 is TGCGCCAGCAGCTTGGGACTAGCGGGAGTAGGAACAGATACGCAGTATTTT.

The chain joins TRBV30 to TRBJ2-1; 9 bases align to TRBD2. The germline V gene has CDR1 GTSNPN and CDR2 SVGIG (reference sequence). The V and J ends lost 0 bases and 6 bases, in that order; junction bases with no gene match: 12. The CDR3 spans 17 residues. As DNA, the CDR3 is TGTGCCTGGAGTGTAAGGGATAGCGGGAGACGAGTCAATGAGCAGTTCTTC. Residues: CAWSVRDSGRRVNEQFF.

This clonotype was picked up a small number of times. The chain uses TRBV7-6 and TRBJ2-7; the D gene is possibly TRBD2 (6 bases). The germline CDR1 and CDR2 sequences are SGHVS and FNYEAQ. The CDR3 spans 15 residues. Deletions cut 1 base from V and 2 bases from J, with 12 bases between. The DNA for the CDR3 is TGTGCCAGCAGCTTAGTTGGAGGGACCGCCTACGAGCAGTACTTC. Protein: CASSLVGGTAYEQYF.

V gene TRBV4-3 combines with J gene TRBJ2-5; no definite D call. This CDR3 has 15 residues. CDR1 and CDR2 (germline): LGHNA, YSLEER. Trimming took off 1 base at V and 4 bases at J, with 13 bases between the two ends. CDR3 nucleotides: TGCGCCAGCAGCCAAGGGCTCTTGAATGGAGAGACCCAGTACTTC. Amino acid sequence: CASSQGLLNGETQYF.

The table lists this clonotype with a few counts. This chain connects TRBV28 to TRBJ2-1, with a weak D call TRBD1 (6 bases). V lost 6 bases and J 0 bases, leaving 9 bases between the germline ends. Germline lookup yields CDR1 MDHEN and CDR2 SYDVKM. This CDR3 region has 14 residues. The CDR3 here is CASRLQGSYNEQFF. The CDR3 nucleotides read TGTGCCAGCAGATTACAGGGCTCCTACAATGAGCAGTTCTTC.

V is TRBV12-3 or TRBV12-4 and J is TRBJ2-2; 8 bases are a match to TRBD2. Losses at the gene ends were 6 bases for V and 7 bases for J; bases not matched to a gene: 10. The CDR3 spans 15 residues. In DNA form, the CDR3 reads TGTGCCAGCAGAAGCGGGAGTTTAGAACTCGGGGAGCTGTTTTTT. Its translation: CASRSGSLELGELFF.

On this clonotype: The junction shows a germline mismatch at one end, possibly a read error. The chain carries TRBV3-1 and TRBJ2-2; 7 bases match TRBD2. The CDR3 covers 15 residues. The germline gives CDR1 LGHDT, CDR2 YNNKEL (reference sequence). This chain's CDR3 is CASTQVAGNTGELFF. CDR3 nucleotides: TGTGCCAGCACCCAAGTAGCGGGGAACACCGGGGAGCTGTTTTTT.

In this sample, this clonotype turned up a few times. The rearrangement links TRBV12-3 or TRBV12-4 to TRBJ2-7, with 9 nucleotides matching TRBD2. Trimming removed 5 bases from V and 4 bases from J; junction bases left unmatched: 9. CDR3 length: 15 amino acids. CDR3 residues: CASSPHSGRVYEQYF. The DNA of the CDR3 is TGTGCCAGCAGTCCTCATAGCGGGAGAGTGTACGAGCAGTACTTC.

This clonotype was observed a few times. CDR3: CASSLSPGVEQYF. CDR3 bases: TGTGCCAGCAGTTTATCGCCAGGGGTTGAGCAGTACTTC. The chain employs TRBV27 and TRBJ2-7, with a possible D match to TRBD1 (6 bases). There are 13 residues in the CDR3. Trimming left V 0 bases short and J 7 bases short, with 10 bases between. CDR1 is MNHEY and CDR2 is SMNVEV in the germline V gene (reference sequence).

CDR3 sequence (DNA): TGTGCCACCACCCGAACTAGCGGGAGGGCCACGAACACCGGGGAGCTGTTTTTT. Protein product: CATTRTSGRATNTGELFF. The chain combines TRBV24-1 with TRBJ2-2; 13 positions match TRBD2. Germline-derived CDR1 and CDR2 are KGHDR and SFDVKD. The CDR3 runs to 18 residues. V trimming: 8 bases; J trimming: 0 bases; junction bases outside the gene matches: 8.

This clonotype was seen a handful of times. The chain recombines TRBV27 with TRBJ2-7; tentative D call: TRBD2 (6 bases). V dropped 4 bases and J dropped 2 bases, with 12 bases sitting between them. CDR1 is MNHEY and CDR2 is SMNVEV in the germline V gene (reference sequence). The CDR3 has 14 residues. This CDR3 is CASSSGGYAYEQYF. CDR3 bases: TGTGCCAGCAGTTCAGGAGGGTACGCCTACGAGCAGTACTTC.

The rearrangement links TRBV20-1 to TRBJ2-3; possibly TRBD2 for D (5 bases). In germline, CDR1 is DFQATT, CDR2 SNEGSKA (reference sequence). The length of the CDR3 is 14 residues. V dropped 6 bases and J dropped 0 bases, with 13 bases sitting between them. The CDR3 DNA follows: TGCAGTGCCGAGGGCTCCTCTAGCACAGATACGCAGTATTTT. It yields the protein CSAEGSSSTDTQYF.

In DNA, the CDR3 is TGCGCCAGCAGCCAAGATTTAGGGGATGAAGAGACCCAGTACTTC. Encoded protein: CASSQDLGDEETQYF. The J gene is TRBJ2-5, the V gene TRBV4-3; tentative D call: TRBD1 (5 bases). Germline V lookup: CDR1 LGHNA, CDR2 YSLEER. The ends were cut back, 0 bases at V and 3 bases at J, with 11 bases in the middle. The CDR3 has 15 residues.

The chain is built from TRBV7-6 and TRBJ2-1, with TRBD2 identical over 11 bases. With V trimmed by 6 bases and J by 6 bases, 10 bases remained unmatched. CDR3 length: 16 residues. Germline V CDR1 and CDR2: SGHVS, FNYEAQ. The DNA of the CDR3 is TGTGCCAGCAGAAGAGACAGGGGGACTAGCGGCAATGAGCAGTTCTTC. Translation gives CASRRDRGTSGNEQFF.

The rearrangement links TRBV6-5 to TRBJ2-1; 9 positions match TRBD2. Germline V gene data show CDR1 as MNHEY and CDR2 as SVGAGI. J was trimmed by 1 base and V by 2 bases; bases with no gene match: 3. The CDR3 is 16 amino acids. The CDR3 coding sequence is TGTGCCAGCAGTTACGTTCTAGCGGGATCCTACAATGAGCAGTTCTTC. Amino acids: CASSYVLAGSYNEQFF.

In this sample, this clonotype turned up a few times. V usage is TRBV6-4 and J usage is TRBJ2-2; D possibly corresponds to TRBD2 (6 bases). The length of the CDR3 is 14 residues. CDR1 MRHNA and CDR2 SNTAGT come from the germline V gene. V was cut by 5 bases and J by 3 bases, with 10 bases left in between. In nucleotides, the CDR3 is TGTGCCAGCAGTCGGGAGTTGGACACCGGGGAGCTGTTTTTT. It yields the protein CASSRELDTGELFF.

The CDR3 loop is CASSNNRREGYTF. CDR3 sequence (DNA): TGTGCCAGTAGTAACAACCGGAGGGAGGGCTACACCTTC. The rearrangement uses TRBV19 and TRBJ1-2; D ambiguous. CDR3 length: 13 amino acids. Germline V gives CDR1 LNHDA, CDR2 SQIVND (reference sequence). V was trimmed by 4 bases and J by 8 bases, leaving 14 bases between them. Variable domain in full (rest from reference TRBV19 and TRBJ1-2): DGGITQSPKYLFRKEGQNVTLSCEQNLNHDAMYWYRQDPGQGLRLIYYSQIVNDFQKGDIAEGYSVSREKKESFPLTVTSAQKNPTAFYLCASSNNRREGYTFGSGTRLTVV.

This clonotype was seen only a few times. The V gene is TRBV6-5, the J gene TRBJ2-1, with 9 bases fitting TRBD2. The CDR3 totals 18 residues. J gave up 4 bases and V 0 bases, and 10 bases lay outside the gene matches. Germline-derived CDR1 and CDR2 are MNHEY and SVGAGI. Here the CDR3 DNA reads TGTGCCAGCAGTTACTCGACTAGCGGAGTTTCCAATTACAATGAGCAGTTCTTC. Translation gives CASSYSTSGVSNYNEQFF.

V usage is TRBV18 and J usage is TRBJ2-6, with TRBD2 matching over 7 bases. The J segment lost 0 bases and the V segment lost 2 bases, leaving 4 bases of the junction unmatched. The CDR3 consists of 17 residues. Per germline, CDR1 KGHSH and CDR2 LQKENI. The CDR3 loop is CASSPSGGNSGANVLTF. The CDR3, as DNA: TGTGCCAGCTCACCATCGGGAGGAAACTCTGGGGCCAACGTCCTGACTTTC.

The rearrangement uses TRBV29-1 and TRBJ2-3; TRBD1 aligns across 11 bases. Germline CDR1 SQVTM, CDR2 ANQGSEA. The CDR3 contains 16 residues. J was trimmed by 4 bases and V by 1 base; bases with no gene match: 7. The CDR3 sequence is CSVEGTGGQGADTQYF. The CDR3 DNA follows: TGCAGCGTTGAAGGGACAGGGGGCCAGGGAGCAGATACGCAGTATTTT.

The chain uses TRBV4-3 and TRBJ2-3; D is uncertain. This CDR3 is built from 14 residues. Germline V gene data show CDR1 as LGHNA and CDR2 as YSLEER. V lost 3 bases, J lost 6 bases, and 13 bases lay in between. CDR3 in DNA: TGCGCCAGCAGCCATCGAGAGGTATCGGATACGCAGTATTTT. This translates into CASSHREVSDTQYF.